This T cell receptor beta chain appears in the sequencing data of a study of HIV-infected children after antiretroviral therapy interruption. Treatment noted: PENTA 11 planned treatment interruption arm or continuous ART arm. This clonotype was detected ten times or more. This CDR3 contains 17 residues. V was cut by 3 bases and J by 0 bases, with 15 bases left in between. A 3' RACE protocol on RNA, with unique molecular identifiers, produced the TCR library. From the 3' RACE reads, TCRdb called clonotypes with MiXCR, one entry per CDR3 protein. The table includes roughly 46,000 distinct CDR3 sequences, approximately 4% detected once.

The chain carries TRBV23-1 and TRBJ2-4; the D is unclear. TRBV23-1 is known as an ORF, though its function is uncertain. This specimen was CD45RA+ CD4+ T cells from PBMCs, pooled from several time points, taken from a donor given antiretroviral therapy, either interrupted or continuous. Subset meaning: naive CD4+ CD45RA+ CD45RO- T cells. The source is a pool of human donors with HIV. The CDR3 is CASSHFAEALAKNIQYF. The DNA for the CDR3 is TGCGCCAGCAGTCATTTCGCTGAGGCCCTAGCCAAAAACATTCAGTACTTC.